Following are 4 T cell receptor beta chains from one sample sequenced in a study of blood T cell repertoires in COVID-19. The protocol was immunoSEQ multiplex PCR, while the TCRdb copy is restricted to in-frame clones and leaves out a portion. The sample holds 250,000 to 300,000 clones, 75% to 90% seen once. The sequenced sample was peripheral blood. The receptors shown here come from a man aged 45-65 years with acute or convalescent COVID-19.

The chain links TRBV7-3 to TRBJ2-2; D remains ambiguous. Looked up from germline, CDR1 is SGHTA and CDR2 is FQGTGA. V gave up 3 bases and J gave up 5 bases, with 7 bases separating them. The CDR3 is 13 residues long. CDR3 in DNA: TGTGCCAGCAGCTTTTGGAGAACCGGGGAGCTGTTTTTT. This gives the protein CASSFWRTGELFF.

The chain links TRBV29-1 to TRBJ2-7, with D possibly matching TRBD2 (6 bases). Germline CDR1 is SQVTM and CDR2 is ANQGSEA. The V end lost 7 bases, the J end lost 6 bases, and 22 bases lay between the germline ends. There are 14 residues in the CDR3. CDR3 region: CSARAGGYTSEQYF. The CDR3 DNA sequence: TGCAGCGCCCGTGCTGGGGGGTACACTAGCGAGCAGTACTTC.

The V call is TRBV19, the J call TRBJ2-5, with a tentative D call TRBD2 (7 bases). The CDR3 contains 15 residues. Germline CDR1 LNHDA, CDR2 SQIVND (reference sequence). The V end lost 5 bases, the J end lost 1 base, and 14 bases lay between the germline ends. The CDR3 reads CASSARGDTQETQYF. CDR3 DNA: TGTGCCAGTAGTGCTCGGGGGGACACCCAAGAGACCCAGTACTTC. The full variable domain, with the rest looked up from reference TRBV19 and TRBJ2-5, is DGGITQSPKYLFRKEGQNVTLSCEQNLNHDAMYWYRQDPGQGLRLIYYSQIVNDFQKGDIAEGYSVSREKKESFPLTVTSAQKNPTAFYLCASSARGDTQETQYFGPGTRLLVL.

The rearrangement links TRBV19 to TRBJ1-2; a weak D match, TRBD1 (6 bases). The CDR3 contains 16 residues. The germline gives CDR1 LNHDA, CDR2 SQIVND (reference sequence). Trimming left V 4 bases short and J 4 bases short, with 19 bases between. The DNA of the CDR3 is TGTGCCAGTAGTACCTGGGATACAGGGTCTGGCTATGGCTACACCTTC. This encodes CASSTWDTGSGYGYTF.